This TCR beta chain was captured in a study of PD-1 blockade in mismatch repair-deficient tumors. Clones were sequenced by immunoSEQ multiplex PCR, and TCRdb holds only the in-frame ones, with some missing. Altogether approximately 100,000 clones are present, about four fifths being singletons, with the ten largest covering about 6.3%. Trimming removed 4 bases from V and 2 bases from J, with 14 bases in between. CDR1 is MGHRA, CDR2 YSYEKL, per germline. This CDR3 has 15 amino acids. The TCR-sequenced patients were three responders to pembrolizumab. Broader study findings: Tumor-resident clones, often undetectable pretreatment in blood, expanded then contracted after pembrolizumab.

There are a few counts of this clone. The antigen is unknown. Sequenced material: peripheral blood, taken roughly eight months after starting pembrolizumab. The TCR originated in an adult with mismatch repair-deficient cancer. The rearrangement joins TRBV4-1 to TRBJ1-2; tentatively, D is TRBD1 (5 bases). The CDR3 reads CASSRRGLENYGYTF. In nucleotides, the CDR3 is TGCGCCAGCAGCCGGAGGGGTTTAGAGAACTATGGCTACACCTTC.